Shown below are 21 T cell receptor beta chains from a single sample sequenced in a study of T cells in localized non-small cell lung cancer. The table came from immunoSEQ multiplex PCR; TCRdb's copy has only in-frame clones and leaves some out. Of around 2,800 clones in the sample, 25% to 30% were seen once. Sequenced material: lung tumor tissue, taken before any cancer treatment. These receptors were obtained from a female donor of 60 years or more with stage II squamous cell lung carcinoma.

In this sample, this clone turned up a few times. V is TRBV6-8 and J is TRBJ1-4; no clear D. V was pared by 2 bases and J by 5 bases, with 12 bases between. CDR1 is MNHGY, CDR2 SAAAGT, per germline. This CDR3 is built from 15 residues. CDR3 coding DNA: TGTGCCAGCAGTTACGTTGAATTGCCGAATGAAAAACTGTTTTTT. Its protein product is CASSYVELPNEKLFF.

The rearrangement uses TRBV18 and TRBJ1-1, with D hard to call. V shed 0 bases and J shed 0 bases, with 8 bases lying between them. The CDR3 has 15 residues. CDR1 and CDR2 (germline): KGHSH, LQKENI. CDR3 sequence reads: CASSPPVAVNTEAFF. CDR3 sequence (DNA): TGTGCCAGCTCACCACCCGTCGCCGTGAACACTGAAGCTTTCTTT.

This clone has more than one count but fewer than ten. The chain has TRBV4-1 and TRBJ1-2; tentatively, D is TRBD1 (5 bases). Germline CDR1 is MGHRA and CDR2 is YSYEKL. Trimming left V 0 bases short and J 7 bases short, with 21 bases between. This CDR3 spans 17 amino acids. The CDR3 nucleotides read TGCGCCAGCAGCCAAGAAGTCGATGTTGCAGGGCCGGGTGGCTACACCTTC. It specifies CASSQEVDVAGPGGYTF.

This clone was seen a few times. The gene calls are TRBV9 and TRBJ1-2; D possibly corresponds to TRBD1 (6 bases). The CDR3 contains 13 residues. In germline, CDR1 is SGDLS, CDR2 YYNGEE. Trimming removed 5 bases at V and 6 bases at J, with 14 bases between. The CDR3 region has the DNA TGTGCCAGCAGTGAAAAGGGGGAGGATGGCTACACCTTC. Translated, it gives CASSEKGEDGYTF.

The V call is TRBV18, the J call TRBJ1-1, with TRBD1 identical over 8 bases. Germline V gene lookup returns CDR1 KGHSH and CDR2 LQKENI. The CDR3 loop spans 17 amino acids. J was trimmed by 0 bases and V by 6 bases; bases with no gene match: 12. For the CDR3, the DNA is TGTGCCAGCTCTGGAAATTCCCCACAGGGGGTGAACACTGAAGCTTTCTTT. Its protein product is CASSGNSPQGVNTEAFF. Full variable domain (missing parts from reference TRBV18 and TRBJ1-1): NAGVMQNPRHLVRRRGQEARLRCSPMKGHSHVYWYRQLPEEGLKFMVYLQKENIIDESGMPKERFSAEFPKEGPSILRIQQVVRGDSAAYFCASSGNSPQGVNTEAFFGQGTRLTVV.

This chain connects TRBV6-8 to TRBJ1-3; TRBD1 aligns across 7 bases. The CDR3 runs to 15 residues. Germline lookup yields CDR1 MNHGY and CDR2 SAAAGT. V lost 6 bases and J lost 0; bases outside the gene matches: 5. The CDR3, as DNA: TGTGCCAGCAGCCGACGGGACAGCTCTGGAAACACCATATATTTT. Encoded protein: CASSRRDSSGNTIYF.

This clone is classed as medium-sized (0.01 to 0.1%). This chain links TRBV7-2 with TRBJ1-4; D ambiguous. Looked up from germline, CDR1 is SGHTA and CDR2 is FQGNSA. Between the trimmed V and J ends, which lost 1 base and 3 bases, there was a span of 3 bases. CDR3 size: 13 residues. The DNA of the CDR3 is TGTGCCAGCAGCTTAGGGTCTAATGAAAAACTGTTTTTT. Translating it yields CASSLGSNEKLFF.

CDR3 in DNA: TGTGCCAGCAGCTTAGGTGGGGGGTCGTATGGAAACACCATATATTTT. The encoded protein is CASSLGGGSYGNTIYF. This chain links TRBV11-3 with TRBJ1-3; weak D call: TRBD1 (5 bases). Between the trimmed V and J ends, which lost 1 base and 3 bases, there was a span of 13 bases. The CDR3 sequence is 16 residues long. CDR1 and CDR2 from the germline V gene are SGHNT and YENEEA.

In this sample, this clone turned up a few times. The CDR3 DNA reads as TGCGCCAGCAGCTATCCCCACCGTTGGGCAGGGAGGGGCGAGCAGTACTTC. As protein: CASSYPHRWAGRGEQYF. The rearrangement links TRBV5-1 to TRBJ2-7, with 7 positions matching TRBD2. CDR3 size: 17 residues. The trim removed 3 bases at V and 6 bases at J, leaving 18 bases unmatched. Germline V gene lookup returns CDR1 SGHRS and CDR2 YFSETQ. Combining the CDR3 with reference TRBV5-1 and TRBJ2-7 gives the whole variable domain KAGVTQTPRYLIKTRGQQVTLSCSPISGHRSVSWYQQTPGQGLQFLFEYFSETQRNKGNFPGRFSGRQFSNSRSEMNVSTLELGDSALYLCASSYPHRWAGRGEQYFGPGTRLTVT.

This clone was detected only a few times. The rearrangement links TRBV9 to TRBJ2-3, with 7 bases matching TRBD2. The CDR3 has 14 residues. Trimming cost V 3 bases and J 4 bases; bases outside gene matches: 5. Germline CDR1 SGDLS, CDR2 YYNGEE. CDR3 DNA sequence: TGTGCCAGCAGCGAGGGACTATCCCCAGATACGCAGTATTTT. It encodes CASSEGLSPDTQYF.

This clone was seen a few times. V and J are TRBV7-7 and TRBJ2-5; the D is unclear. CDR3 length: 14 amino acids. The germline V gene has CDR1 SSHAT and CDR2 FNYEAQ (reference sequence). Trimming pared 3 bases from V and 1 base from J, leaving 9 bases between. The CDR3 reads CASSLVGSQETQYF. CDR3 bases: TGTGCCAGCAGCTTGGTGGGGTCCCAAGAGACCCAGTACTTC.

The CDR3 bases are TGTGCCAGCAGTTACAGGGGCAATCAGCCCCAGCATTTT. Protein product: CASSYRGNQPQHF. The chain carries TRBV28 and TRBJ1-5, with D possibly matching TRBD1 (6 bases). The CDR3 runs to 13 residues. The V gene's germline CDR1 is MDHEN and CDR2 SYDVKM. V was pared by 4 bases and J by 2 bases, with 6 bases between.

The chain links TRBV6-8 to TRBJ1-2; 10 bases fit TRBD1. Germline V gene data show CDR1 as MNHGY and CDR2 as SAAAGT. Trimming removed 7 bases from V and 6 bases from J; junction bases left unmatched: 8. The length of the CDR3 is 14 residues. This chain's CDR3 is CASNDRGPRDGYTF. DNA for the CDR3: TGTGCCAGCAATGACAGGGGGCCCAGGGATGGCTACACCTTC.

This clone came up a few times. This chain joins TRBV30 and TRBJ1-5; D is possibly TRBD1 (6 bases). Deletions cut 5 bases from V and 0 bases from J, with 8 bases between. Germline values: CDR1 GTSNPN, CDR2 SVGIG (reference sequence). This CDR3 comprises 13 residues. The CDR3 loop is CAWAGDSNQPQHF. The CDR3 DNA reads TGTGCCTGGGCAGGGGATAGCAATCAGCCCCAGCATTTT.

A few counts support this clone. The chain couples TRBV11-3 to TRBJ1-2; 9 nucleotides match TRBD1. The V gene's germline CDR1 is SGHNT and CDR2 YENEEA. V lost 5 bases and J lost 6; bases outside the gene matches: 10. The CDR3 covers 15 residues. CDR3 coding DNA: TGTGCCAGCAGCATACGACGGACAGGGGATGATGGCTACACCTTC. This translates into CASSIRRTGDDGYTF.

This clone showed up just a few times. The read terminates 1 residue before the CDR3 end, so the remaining end is supplied by the germline J gene. The chain carries TRBV11-3 and TRBJ1-2; no reliable D call. This CDR3 is 15 amino acids long. Germline V gives CDR1 SGHNT, CDR2 YENEEA. Trimming shortened V by 0 bases and J by 6 bases, and 14 bases separated the two germline ends. CDR3 DNA (partial): TGTGCCAGCAGCTTAGAAGTCGTCTCGGATCATGGCTACACC. Translating gives CASSLEVVSDHGYT. The whole CDR3 reads CASSLEVVSDHGYTF.

The table lists this clone with a few counts. The chain recombines TRBV9 with TRBJ2-5; no clear D gene. The CDR3 spans 13 residues. CDR1 is SGDLS and CDR2 is YYNGEE in the germline V gene. V dropped 2 bases and J dropped 5 bases, with 10 bases sitting between them. As DNA, the CDR3 is TGTGCCAGCAGCGTCTCATCTTCGGAGACCCAGTACTTC. Encoded protein: CASSVSSSETQYF.

V is TRBV13 and J is TRBJ1-1; D remains unclear. This CDR3 spans 13 amino acids. V was cut by 1 base and J by 0 bases, with 3 bases left in between. Germline V gives CDR1 PRHDT, CDR2 FYEKMQ (reference sequence). The CDR3 DNA sequence: TGTGCCAGCAGCTTAGCAATGAACACTGAAGCTTTCTTT. Translated, it gives CASSLAMNTEAFF.

A few counts support this clone. This chain joins TRBV19 and TRBJ1-1; D not resolved. Trimming removed 10 bases from V and 5 bases from J, with 20 bases in between. The CDR3 has 14 residues. The V gene's germline CDR1 is LNHDA and CDR2 SQIVND (reference sequence). The CDR3 region has the DNA TGTGCCACTAAGGACGGAAACTTGCGTACTGAAGCTTTCTTT. This encodes CATKDGNLRTEAFF.

The V gene is TRBV11-3, the J gene TRBJ2-5, with TRBD2 matching 11 bases. Germline lookup yields CDR1 SGHNT and CDR2 YENEEA. The CDR3 extends over 15 amino acids. With 6 bases clipped from V and 3 bases from J, the junction kept 6 bases outside the gene matches. CDR3 sequence (DNA): TGTGCCAGCAGGACACTAGCGGGGGATGAAGAGACCCAGTACTTC. This sequence encodes CASRTLAGDEETQYF.

In its sample, this clone is medium-sized (0.01 to 0.1%). The chain joins TRBV18 to TRBJ1-2, with D perhaps TRBD1 (5 bases). The germline gives CDR1 KGHSH, CDR2 LQKENI. The CDR3 extends over 14 amino acids. Trimming removed 2 bases at V and 8 bases at J, with 15 bases between. The CDR3 protein is CASSPSGDNGGYTF. CDR3 bases: TGTGCCAGCTCACCATCGGGGGATAATGGGGGCTACACCTTC.